A selection of T cell receptor beta chains follows, all from one sample in a study of blood T cell repertoires in COVID-19. TCRdb's table, derived via immunoSEQ multiplex PCR, lists solely in-frame clones and lacks some. Of approximately 150,000 clones listed, 93% are singletons. Sequences were obtained from peripheral blood. These receptors all come from a woman aged 60-75 years with COVID-19, enrolled during active disease. CDR3s include the opening cysteine and the closing phenylalanine or tryptophan. A D gene is named only where the DNA matches it firmly.

len: 15
j_gene: TRBJ1-5
d_gene: TRBD1
v_gene: TRBV6-6
CDR3aa: CASNHRGHSNQPQHF
CDR3nt: TGTGCCAGCAACCACAGGGGACATAGCAATCAGCCCCAGCATTTT

len: 15
j_gene: TRBJ1-2
d_gene: -
v_gene: TRBV5-5
CDR3aa: CASSLASGVNYGYTF
CDR3nt: TGTGCCAGCAGCTTGGCCTCAGGGGTTAACTATGGCTACACCTTC

len: 14
j_gene: TRBJ1-3
d_gene: -
v_gene: TRBV14
CDR3aa: CASSQETYRNTIYF
CDR3nt: TGTGCCAGCAGCCAAGAGACTTATAGAAACACCATATATTTT

len: 15
j_gene: TRBJ1-6
d_gene: -
v_gene: TRBV6-5
CDR3aa: CASTLQGTYNSPLHF
CDR3nt: TGTGCCAGCACCCTACAGGGAACCTATAATTCACCCCTCCACTTT

len: 15
j_gene: TRBJ1-3
d_gene: TRBD1
v_gene: TRBV4-2
CDR3aa: CASKDRAAAGNTIYF
CDR3nt: TGTGCCAGCAAGGACAGGGCTGCAGCGGGAAACACCATATATTTT

len: 11
j_gene: TRBJ1-2
d_gene: -
v_gene: TRBV20-1
CDR3aa: CSASTGNGYTF
CDR3nt: TGCAGTGCTAGTACAGGGAATGGCTACACCTTC

len: 17
j_gene: TRBJ1-3
d_gene: -
v_gene: TRBV9
CDR3aa: CASSVGTGVFSGNTIYF
CDR3nt: TGTGCCAGCAGCGTAGGTACAGGAGTGTTCTCTGGAAACACCATATATTTT

len: 14
j_gene: TRBJ1-5
d_gene: -
v_gene: TRBV19
CDR3aa: CASSIARGSQPQHF
CDR3nt: TGTGCCAGTAGTATTGCCAGGGGAAGTCAGCCCCAGCATTTT

len: 16
j_gene: TRBJ1-1
d_gene: -
v_gene: TRBV5-1
CDR3aa: CASSLNGVRENTEAFF
CDR3nt: TGCGCCAGCAGCTTGAATGGTGTCAGGGAAAACACTGAAGCTTTCTTT

len: 12
j_gene: TRBJ1-2
d_gene: -
v_gene: TRBV11-2
CDR3aa: CASTAKAYGYTF
CDR3nt: TGTGCCAGCACCGCGAAAGCGTATGGCTACACCTTC

len: 15
j_gene: TRBJ1-5
d_gene: TRBD1
v_gene: TRBV5-4
CDR3aa: CASSAGTGVNQPQHF
CDR3nt: TGTGCCAGCAGCGCCGGGACAGGGGTCAATCAGCCCCAGCATTTT

len: 15
j_gene: TRBJ1-5
d_gene: TRBD1
v_gene: TRBV19
CDR3aa: CASSLVTGNNQPQHF
CDR3nt: TGTGCCAGTAGTTTGGTGACAGGGAACAATCAGCCCCAGCATTTT

len: 13
j_gene: TRBJ1-2
d_gene: -
v_gene: TRBV7-2
CDR3aa: CASSPGTDWGYTF
CDR3nt: TGTGCCAGCAGCCCTGGGACTGACTGGGGCTACACCTTC

len: 14
j_gene: TRBJ2-1
d_gene: TRBD1
v_gene: TRBV5-1
CDR3aa: CASSSTGGYNERFF
CDR3nt: TGCGCCAGCAGCTCGACAGGGGGTTACAATGAGCGGTTCTTC

len: 13
j_gene: TRBJ1-5
d_gene: -
v_gene: TRBV6-6
CDR3aa: CATSSVANQPQHF
CDR3nt: TGTGCCACCTCGTCCGTGGCCAATCAGCCCCAGCATTTT

len: 13
j_gene: TRBJ2-5
d_gene: TRBD1
v_gene: TRBV27
CDR3aa: CASTYSGGETQYF
CDR3nt: TGTGCCAGCACGTATTCAGGGGGAGAGACCCAGTACTTC